This passage covers 14 T cell receptor beta chains from one sample sequenced in a study of blood T cell repertoires in COVID-19. The table came from immunoSEQ multiplex PCR; TCRdb's copy has only in-frame clones and leaves some out. The sample contains about 250,000 clones, roughly 80% of which appear only once. Sequencing was performed on peripheral blood. Receptor source: a man aged 80 or over with acute or convalescent COVID-19.

DNA for the CDR3: TGCGCCAGCAGCCGCCTAAGTGCAGGGGACACCGGGGAGCTGTTTTTT. Protein: CASSRLSAGDTGELFF. The rearrangement uses TRBV4-1 and TRBJ2-2, with D tentatively TRBD1 (6 bases). Trimming took 4 bases from V and 3 from J, leaving 15 bases between them. The CDR3 totals 16 residues. Germline V gene lookup returns CDR1 MGHRA and CDR2 YSYEKL.

The chain uses TRBV2 and TRBJ1-6; 8 bases map to TRBD1. V gave up 3 bases and J gave up 6 bases; unmatched junction bases: 4. Germline CDR1 reads SNHLY; CDR2 reads FYNNEI. This CDR3 has 15 amino acids. The CDR3 loop reads CASSEGDRLNSPLHF. The CDR3 DNA follows: TGTGCCAGCAGTGAGGGGGACAGGCTTAATTCACCCCTCCACTTT.

J is TRBJ1-5 and V is TRBV5-5, with 10 bases lining up with TRBD1. Germline lookup yields CDR1 SGHKS and CDR2 YYEKEE (reference sequence). The CDR3 loop spans 14 amino acids. With V trimmed by 4 bases and J by 3 bases, 1 base remained unmatched. The CDR3 DNA sequence: TGTGCCAGCAGCGGGACAGGGGTCAATCAGCCCCAGCATTTT. It yields the protein CASSGTGVNQPQHF.

This chain connects TRBV6-6 to TRBJ1-5; no reliable D call. Deletions cut 6 bases from V and 4 bases from J, with 19 bases between. Germline lookup yields CDR1 MNHNY and CDR2 SVGAGI (reference sequence). This CDR3 region has 16 residues. The CDR3: CASSPGWSQRNQPQHF. The CDR3 DNA reads TGTGCCAGCAGCCCGGGTTGGAGCCAGAGGAATCAGCCCCAGCATTTT.

The chain couples TRBV6-6 to TRBJ2-7; 8 nucleotides match TRBD1. V was clipped by 6 bases and J by 9 bases; unmatched bases: 7. In germline, CDR1 is MNHNY, CDR2 SVGAGI (reference sequence). The CDR3 runs 12 residues. This CDR3 reads CASSTDRARQYF. Here the CDR3 DNA reads TGTGCCAGCAGCACGGACAGGGCAAGGCAGTACTTC.

This clone was counted only a few times. The chain joins TRBV10-3 to TRBJ2-5; 8 bases align to TRBD1. Per germline, CDR1 ENHRY and CDR2 SYGVKD. With V trimmed by 6 bases and J by 5 bases, 5 bases remained unmatched. The CDR3 extends over 13 amino acids. The CDR3 region has the DNA TGTGCCATCAGACTGACAGGGGTGGAGACCCAGTACTTC. As protein: CAIRLTGVETQYF.

The chain links TRBV6-5 to TRBJ2-4, with D perhaps matching TRBD1 (5 bases). There are 14 residues in the CDR3. Germline CDR1 MNHEY, CDR2 SVGAGI. The V gene lost 6 bases and the J gene lost 0 bases, with 9 bases spanning the gap. This chain's CDR3 is CASRLQVAKNIQYF. CDR3 nucleotides: TGTGCCAGCAGGCTACAGGTAGCCAAAAACATTCAGTACTTC.

This sequence joins TRBV30 and TRBJ2-2; the match to TRBD1 covers 9 bases. The ends lost 3 bases at V and 4 bases at J; junction bases unmatched: 3. The CDR3 consists of 14 residues. Per the germline V gene, CDR1 is GTSNPN and CDR2 is SVGIG (reference sequence). Here the CDR3 DNA reads TGTGCCTGGAGCGGACAGGGGAGCACCGGGGAGCTGTTTTTT. Protein sequence: CAWSGQGSTGELFF.

The gene calls are TRBV20-1 and TRBJ1-5; D possibly corresponds to TRBD1 (5 bases). Trimming shortened V by 6 bases and J by 11 bases, and 14 bases separated the two germline ends. The CDR3 extends over 11 amino acids. CDR1 is DFQATT and CDR2 is SNEGSKA in the germline V gene (reference sequence). As DNA, the CDR3 is TGCAGTGCCGTCGGGGGGTGGGCCCAGCATTTT. Translation: CSAVGGWAQHF.

CDR3 in DNA: TGTGCCACCAGTGGGGCAGTGACTAACTATGGCTACACCTTC. Amino acid sequence: CATSGAVTNYGYTF. The chain combines TRBV24-1 with TRBJ1-2, with D uncertain. The CDR3 has 14 amino acids. Trimming stripped 5 bases from V and 0 bases from J, with 9 bases between. CDR1 and CDR2 from the germline V gene are KGHDR and SFDVKD.

V and J are TRBV4-1 and TRBJ2-2; 10 bases are shared with TRBD1. The CDR3 length is 15 residues. Germline loops: CDR1 MGHRA, CDR2 YSYEKL. Trimming at V came to 4 bases and at J to 3 bases, leaving 2 bases not matched to a gene. CDR3 protein: CASSLGQGDTGELFF. The CDR3 DNA is TGCGCCAGCAGCCTAGGACAGGGGGACACCGGGGAGCTGTTTTTT.

This chain connects TRBV29-1 to TRBJ2-7; TRBD1 aligns across 11 bases. J gave up 2 bases and V 7 bases, and 4 bases lay outside the gene matches. The CDR3 totals 13 residues. Per germline, CDR1 SQVTM and CDR2 ANQGSEA. In DNA, the CDR3 is TGCAGCGCCCGGGACAGGGGGACCTACGAGCAGTACTTC. It encodes CSARDRGTYEQYF.

This chain connects TRBV5-1 to TRBJ1-2; D unresolved. The V gene lost 0 bases and the J gene lost 4 bases, with 10 bases spanning the gap. The CDR3 length is 14 residues. CDR1 is SGHRS, CDR2 YFSETQ, per germline. This chain's CDR3 is CASSLGGVGYGYTF. In DNA form, the CDR3 reads TGCGCCAGCAGCTTGGGGGGAGTAGGCTATGGCTACACCTTC.

The rearrangement joins TRBV6-5 to TRBJ2-7; D is perhaps TRBD1 (5 bases). CDR3 length equals 14 residues. CDR1 is MNHEY, CDR2 SVGAGI, per germline. V was clipped by 5 bases and J by 4 bases, with 15 bases between them. The CDR3 spells CASSPRQLGYEQYF. In nucleotides, the CDR3 is TGTGCCAGCAGTCCTCGACAGCTTGGATACGAGCAGTACTTC.